Each of the 24 T cell receptor beta chains below was sequenced from the same sample in a study of T cell repertoires in cytomegalovirus infection. For these TCRs, the target antigens are not known. TCRdb re-analysed the reads in MiXCR, keeping a single row per CDR3 protein. In the table there are about 470,000 distinct CDR3 sequences, approximately 40% of which are singletons. The source was cultured PBMCs, collected from culture after CMV antigen stimulation. Receptors were obtained from a human donor in good health (CMV status not recorded). Some clones in this sample may be carry-over from other donors' samples.

With regard to this clonotype: It may be a read error: a sequence one base away is much more abundant. This rearrangement joins TRBV7-2 to TRBJ2-3; perhaps D is TRBD1 or TRBD2 (5 bases each). CDR3 length: 16 amino acids. Germline V gives CDR1 SGHTA, CDR2 FQGNSA. The V and J ends lost 7 bases and 1 base respectively, with 18 bases between them. The CDR3 sequence: CASNPRPGLRTDTQYF. The CDR3 region has the DNA TGTGCCAGCAACCCCCGCCCGGGGCTTCGCACAGATACGCAGTATTTT.

V is TRBV28 and J is TRBJ2-3; 12 positions agree with TRBD2. This CDR3 comprises 15 residues. CDR1 MDHEN and CDR2 SYDVKM come from the germline V gene. V lost 10 bases and J lost 2; bases outside the gene matches: 7. The CDR3 DNA sequence: TGTGCCACCACTGGACTAGCGGGGATCACAGATACGCAGTATTTT. Its translation is CATTGLAGITDTQYF.

The genes are TRBV28 and TRBJ2-3, with D perhaps matching TRBD2 (6 bases). The germline CDR1 and CDR2 sequences are MDHEN and SYDVKM. Trimming took 6 bases from V and 12 from J, leaving 28 bases between them. This CDR3 has 16 residues. CDR3 in DNA: TGTGCCAGCAGCCCGAGTGGCGGGGACGCGGGCCCCCCACAGTATTTT. It is translated as CASSPSGGDAGPPQYF.

This clonotype has more than one count but fewer than ten. Here the CDR3 reads CASSFGAGTDYEQYF. CDR3 nucleotides: TGTGCCAGCAGCTTCGGAGCCGGGACAGACTACGAGCAGTACTTC. The genes are TRBV7-2 and TRBJ2-7, with 7 bases lining up with TRBD1. CDR1 is SGHTA, CDR2 FQGNSA, per germline. The CDR3 is 15 amino acids. Germline trimming cut 3 bases from V and 3 bases from J; bases unmatched to any gene: 8. The whole variable domain, filled in from reference TRBV7-2 and TRBJ2-7, reads GAGVSQSPSNKVTEKGKDVELRCDPISGHTALYWYRQSLGQGLEFLIYFQGNSAPDKSGLPSDRFSAERTGGSVSTLTIQRTQQEDSAVYLCASSFGAGTDYEQYFGPGTRLTVT.

This clonotype has a handful of counts. The J gene is TRBJ2-5, the V gene TRBV20-1, with D possibly being TRBD1 (6 bases). The ends were cut back, 5 bases at V and 5 bases at J, with 12 bases in the middle. This CDR3 comprises 12 residues. Germline values: CDR1 DFQATT, CDR2 SNEGSKA (reference sequence). CDR3 region: CSALEGDETQYF. The CDR3 DNA is TGCAGTGCTTTAGAGGGGGACGAGACCCAGTACTTC.

The chain combines TRBV7-8 with TRBJ2-4; 7 nucleotides match TRBD2. The CDR3 loop spans 16 amino acids. The J segment lost 8 bases and the V segment lost 4 bases, leaving 14 bases of the junction unmatched. CDR1 is SGHVS and CDR2 is FQNEAQ in the germline V gene. The DNA for the CDR3 is TGTGCCAGCAGCTCCGAACTCATTCGGGGAGGGTACATTCAGTACTTC. Protein: CASSSELIRGGYIQYF.

J is TRBJ1-2 and V is TRBV7-2, with D unclear. Germline CDR1 and CDR2: SGHTA and FQGNSA. V gave up 6 bases and J gave up 0 bases, with 5 bases separating them. The CDR3 covers 12 residues. CDR3 DNA sequence: TGTGCCAGCAGTCGCACTAACTATGGCTACACCTTC. It yields the protein CASSRTNYGYTF.

The gene calls are TRBV29-1 and TRBJ2-2; 10 nucleotides agree with TRBD2. The length of the CDR3 is 14 residues. CDR1 and CDR2 (germline): SQVTM, ANQGSEA. V dropped 7 bases and J dropped 7; count of bases not matched to a gene: 9. CDR3 DNA sequence: TGCAGCGCCCGAAGCGGGGGGGCCGACGGGGAGCTGTTTTTT. Translation gives CSARSGGADGELFF.

V and J are TRBV4-1 and TRBJ1-5; D is possibly TRBD1 (5 bases). This CDR3 has 14 residues. Trimming shortened V by 5 bases and J by 1 base, and 9 bases separated the two germline ends. The germline gives CDR1 MGHRA, CDR2 YSYEKL. CDR3 amino acids: CASSGALSNQPQHF. CDR3 coding DNA: TGCGCCAGCAGCGGGGCCTTGAGCAATCAGCCCCAGCATTTT.

V gene TRBV19 combines with J gene TRBJ2-4; perhaps D is TRBD1 or TRBD2 (5 bases each). This CDR3 has 15 residues. The germline CDR1 and CDR2 sequences are LNHDA and SQIVND (reference sequence). Trimming took off 7 bases at V and 1 base at J, with 14 bases between the two ends. CDR3 sequence reads: CASNNPRDAKNIQYF. The CDR3 DNA follows: TGTGCCAGTAATAACCCCAGGGACGCCAAAAACATTCAGTACTTC.

The CDR3 spells CASSQLGDTQYF. In DNA form, the CDR3 reads TGTGCCAGCAGCCAATTGGGGGATACGCAGTATTTT. This chain joins TRBV12-3 or TRBV12-4 and TRBJ2-3; D gene unclear. V lost 6 bases, J lost 6 bases, and 10 bases lay in between. This CDR3 region has 12 residues.

This clonotype was seen ten or more times. This chain connects TRBV4-1 to TRBJ2-3; tentative D call: TRBD2 (6 bases). Trimming removed 2 bases from V and 0 bases from J, with 33 bases in between. The CDR3 totals 23 residues. Looked up from germline, CDR1 is MGHRA and CDR2 is YSYEKL. CDR3 protein: CASSQPGLHVSRDVARSTDTQYF. CDR3 bases: TGCGCCAGCAGCCAACCGGGACTGCACGTTTCCCGGGACGTGGCACGTAGCACAGATACGCAGTATTTT.

Only a few counts were recorded for this clonotype. The rearrangement uses TRBV7-6 and TRBJ2-2; possibly TRBD1 for D (6 bases). Germline CDR1 SGHVS, CDR2 FNYEAQ. The CDR3 contains 14 residues. Trimming took off 11 bases at V and 1 base at J, with 14 bases between the two ends. The CDR3, as DNA: TGTGCCTGTAGAGAGACAGGGAACACCGGGGAGCTGTTTTTT. Protein product: CACRETGNTGELFF.

This clonotype occurred a few times. This may be a read error: a much more frequent sequence differs by one nucleotide. This chain uses TRBV7-9 with TRBJ1-3; D is undetermined. Germline CDR1 is SEHNR and CDR2 is FQNEAQ (reference sequence). Trimming took 1 base from V and 0 from J, leaving 4 bases between them. The CDR3 has 14 residues. The CDR3 nucleotides read TGTGCCAGCAGCTTAGGGCGCTCTGGAAACACCATATATTTT. This gives the protein CASSLGRSGNTIYF.

This clonotype was detected ten times or more. V usage is TRBV7-2 and J usage is TRBJ2-1; D gene uncertain. CDR1 is SGHTA, CDR2 FQGNSA, per germline. The CDR3 has 15 amino acids. V was pared by 4 bases and J by 4 bases, with 14 bases between. Written as DNA, the CDR3 is TGTGCCAGCAGCTGGACCGACCAGCTATACAATGAGCAGTTCTTC. Its protein product is CASSWTDQLYNEQFF.

This sequence joins TRBV27 and TRBJ1-1; no clear D gene. Looked up from germline, CDR1 is MNHEY and CDR2 is SMNVEV (reference sequence). The CDR3 length is 13 residues. V was shortened by 11 bases and J by 7 bases, with 20 bases between the two germline ends. The CDR3 loop reads CAARADGVDEAFF. Written as DNA, the CDR3 is TGTGCCGCCCGGGCGGATGGGGTCGATGAAGCTTTCTTT.

This clonotype has more than one count but fewer than ten. The genes are TRBV6-6 and TRBJ2-1; tentatively, D is TRBD2 (5 bases). V was shortened by 5 bases and J by 9 bases, with 20 bases between the two germline ends. CDR1 is MNHNY and CDR2 is SVGAGI in the germline V gene (reference sequence). The CDR3 covers 15 residues. The CDR3 loop reads CASSTGLLGFGEQFF. The CDR3 DNA sequence: TGTGCCAGCAGTACCGGACTGCTAGGATTTGGTGAGCAGTTCTTC.

This clonotype has a handful of counts. The V call is TRBV11-2, the J call TRBJ2-1, with TRBD2 as a possible D gene (5 bases). Trimming left V 1 base short and J 7 bases short, with 17 bases between. This CDR3 contains 16 residues. The germline V gene encodes CDR1 SGHAT and CDR2 FQNNGV. The CDR3, as DNA: TGTGCCAGCAGCTTAGGCCTAGCATTCCCTTGGAATGAGCAGTTCTTC. Translated, it gives CASSLGLAFPWNEQFF.

V usage is TRBV11-2 and J usage is TRBJ2-7; D not certain. Germline CDR1 and CDR2: SGHAT and FQNNGV. V was shortened by 2 bases and J by 1 base, with 6 bases between the two germline ends. The CDR3 loop spans 13 amino acids. The CDR3 here is CASSLQESYEQYF. The CDR3 bases are TGTGCCAGCAGCTTACAAGAGTCCTACGAGCAGTACTTC.

The sample holds a few counts of this clonotype. J is TRBJ1-3 and V is TRBV7-2; D uncertain. The ends were cut back, 3 bases at V and 4 bases at J, with 7 bases in the middle. Looked up from germline, CDR1 is SGHTA and CDR2 is FQGNSA. The CDR3 covers 13 residues. The CDR3 bases are TGTGCCAGCAGCTTGGGATGGGGAAACACCATATATTTT. This sequence encodes CASSLGWGNTIYF. The entire variable domain, with the rest obtained from reference TRBV7-2 and TRBJ1-3, is as follows: GAGVSQSPSNKVTEKGKDVELRCDPISGHTALYWYRQSLGQGLEFLIYFQGNSAPDKSGLPSDRFSAERTGGSVSTLTIQRTQQEDSAVYLCASSLGWGNTIYFGEGSWLTVV.

The chain carries TRBV10-3 and TRBJ2-7; the D gene could be TRBD1 or TRBD2 (5 bases each). From germline, CDR1 is ENHRY and CDR2 SYGVKD. Between the trimmed V and J ends, which lost 10 bases and 5 bases, there was a span of 21 bases. The CDR3 has 14 residues. CDR3 bases: TGTGCCACAAGAAGGGACCTCCTTAGGGACGAGCAGTACTTC. Translation gives CATRRDLLRDEQYF.

V and J are TRBV6-6 and TRBJ1-1; weak D call: TRBD1 (5 bases). Trimming pared 6 bases from V and 1 base from J, leaving 12 bases between. The germline V gene encodes CDR1 MNHNY and CDR2 SVGAGI (reference sequence). The CDR3 spans 14 residues. CDR3 protein: CASRPTGGNTEAFF. The CDR3 nucleotides read TGTGCCAGCAGACCAACCGGGGGGAACACTGAAGCTTTCTTT.

This clonotype was seen a few times. The rearrangement links TRBV7-8 to TRBJ2-1; D may be TRBD1 or TRBD2 (7 bases each). CDR3 length equals 17 residues. Germline V gene lookup returns CDR1 SGHVS and CDR2 FQNEAQ. V shed 7 bases and J shed 1 base, with 20 bases lying between them. The CDR3 DNA reads TGTGCCAGCATCGACAGGGTACGGGGGGCATCCTACAATGAGCAGTTCTTC. Its protein product is CASIDRVRGASYNEQFF.

The chain employs TRBV20-1 and TRBJ2-5; 7 positions match TRBD1. V trimming: 0 bases; J trimming: 2 bases; junction bases outside the gene matches: 6. The CDR3 is 15 residues long. The germline V gene encodes CDR1 DFQATT and CDR2 SNEGSKA (reference sequence). CDR3 residues: CSARDLARGQETQYF. CDR3 nucleotides: TGCAGTGCTAGAGATCTTGCCAGGGGGCAAGAGACCCAGTACTTC.